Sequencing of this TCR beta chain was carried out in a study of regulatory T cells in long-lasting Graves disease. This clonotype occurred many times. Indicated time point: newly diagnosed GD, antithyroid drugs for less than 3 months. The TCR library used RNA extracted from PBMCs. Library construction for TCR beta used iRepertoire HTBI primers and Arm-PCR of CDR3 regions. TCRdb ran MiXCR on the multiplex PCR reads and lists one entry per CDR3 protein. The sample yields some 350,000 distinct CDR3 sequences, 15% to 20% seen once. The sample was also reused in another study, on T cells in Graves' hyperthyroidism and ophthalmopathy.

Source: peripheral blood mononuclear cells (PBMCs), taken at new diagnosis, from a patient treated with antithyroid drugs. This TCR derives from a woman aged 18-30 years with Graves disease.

In DNA, the CDR3 is TGTGCCAGCAGTTTACCCACGACAGAAGCTTATTCACCCCTCCACTTT. This encodes CASSLPTTEAYSPLHF. The chain has TRBV12-3 or TRBV12-4 and TRBJ1-6, with a tentative D call TRBD1 (5 bases). The CDR3 sequence is 16 residues long. V lost 2 bases to trimming and J lost 8 bases, with 16 bases between them.